These T cell receptor beta chains were read from a single sample in a study of T cell changes during pregnancy in multiple sclerosis. Sequenced by immunoSEQ multiplex PCR; TCRdb stores in-frame clones only, minus some. Of roughly 61,000 clones listed, over 85% are singletons. Sequences were derived from peripheral blood, sampled in the first trimester of pregnancy. These receptors all stem from a female donor in good health, enrolled as a control in a pregnancy study. Both conserved end residues are part of each CDR3. Each record gives: clone size, D gene, J gene, V gene, CDR3 DNA, CDR3 protein. D genes are given only for firm matches. Size is omitted from some rows. Given values are once, few, many or a class for expanded clones.

many | TRBD2 | TRBJ2-1 | TRBV4-1 | TGCGCCAGCAGCCAAGCGAGCGGGGGGAGGAATGAGCAGTTCTTC | CASSQASGGRNEQFF
NA | NA | TRBJ1-1 | TRBV4-3 | TGCGCCAGCAGCCAAGATACGATACGGGGAGACACTGAAGCTTTCTTT | CASSQDTIRGDTEAFF
NA | NA | TRBJ1-4 | TRBV18 | TGTGCCAGCTCACACAGGGTAGTAACTAATGAAAAACTGTTTTTT | CASSHRVVTNEKLFF
once | NA | TRBJ1-4 | TRBV6-5 | TGTGCCAGCAGTATCCAAACTAATGAAAAACTGTTTTTT | CASSIQTNEKLFF
NA | NA | TRBJ2-3 | TRBV7-9 | TGTGCCTCGCAGGAGGGAGCTAGCACAGATACGCAGTATTTT | CASQEGASTDTQYF
NA | NA | TRBJ2-1 | TRBV11-3 | TGTGCCAGCAGCTTAGGGGAGCGGATACAGTTCTTC | CASSLGERIQFF
NA | TRBD2 | TRBJ2-4 | TRBV29-1 | TGCAGCGTCGCGGGGGGGACAGTCGAAAACATTCAGTACTTC | CSVAGGTVENIQYF
NA | NA | TRBJ2-2 | TRBV11-2 | TGTGCCAGCAGCTCTGGGGGTAGCGGATACACCGGGGAGCTGTTTTTT | CASSSGGSGYTGELFF
NA | NA | TRBJ1-3 | TRBV6-5 | TGTGCCAGCACCCGGGGGGTGAGCTCTGGAAACACCATATATTTT | CASTRGVSSGNTIYF
NA | NA | TRBJ1-5 | TRBV15 | TGTGCCACCAGCAGTCTTGGGGGGGCTCGGGATCAGCCCCAGCATTTT | CATSSLGGARDQPQHF
NA | NA | TRBJ1-1 | TRBV19 | TGTGCCAGTAGTCCTGGCGGGGGGCGACTACTGAACACTGAAGCTTTCTTT | CASSPGGGRLLNTEAFF
few | TRBD2 | TRBJ2-2 | TRBV7-3 | TGTGCCAGCAGCTCTGCGGGAGGGCCCGCCGGGGAGCTGTTTTTT | CASSSAGGPAGELFF
few | TRBD1 | TRBJ2-7 | TRBV19 | TGTGCCAGCAGGGACAGGGGGAAAGAGCAGTACTTC | CASRDRGKEQYF